The 20 T cell receptor beta chains below come from one sample, sequenced in a study of T-cell memory formation after mild COVID-19 (dated by TCRdb to about 2021). Library construction relied on 5' RACE. The data were produced on an Illumina NovaSeq 6000. TCRdb reprocessed the public reads (quality trimming at Q25 with fastp, clone calling with MiXCR) and kept in-frame beta chains. Rows with a matching CDR3 protein are joined into one entry that keeps the most common DNA and genes. The sample data list fewer than 600,000 distinct CDR3 sequences, and 20% to 25% of these were observed just once. The ten largest clones represent roughly 8.1% of the sample. Sequencing used PBMCs or a T cell subset sorted from them (not recorded which). All receptors come from an adult woman who had mild COVID-19 (a few samples of this study predate the infection). The sample titles of this study are shuffled in the database, so cell type and time point are left out; the donor was told from shared clones.

V gene TRBV12-3 or TRBV12-4 combines with J gene TRBJ1-3, with D tentatively TRBD1 (6 bases). CDR3 length equals 16 residues. Trimming took 5 bases from V and 0 from J, leaving 14 bases between them. In DNA form, the CDR3 reads TGTGCCAGCAGTGCGGGACAACTTATCTCTGGAAACACCATATATTTT. Translation: CASSAGQLISGNTIYF.

The genes are TRBV24-1 and TRBJ2-3, with 10 bases identical to TRBD2. Trimming cost V 4 bases and J 4 bases; bases outside gene matches: 4. In germline, CDR1 is KGHDR, CDR2 SFDVKD. The CDR3 spans 15 residues. In nucleotides, the CDR3 is TGTGCCACCAGTGAGTGGCTAGCGGGAGCAGATACGCAGTATTTT. Its translation: CATSEWLAGADTQYF.

This rearrangement joins TRBV7-2 to TRBJ2-5, with 9 positions matching TRBD1. The germline CDR1 and CDR2 sequences are SGHTA and FQGNSA. V lost 3 bases to trimming and J lost 2 bases; unmatched junction nucleotides: 7. CDR3 length equals 16 residues. The CDR3 spells CASSFSGTGTQETQYF. The CDR3 DNA is TGTGCCAGCAGCTTTTCCGGGACAGGGACTCAAGAGACCCAGTACTTC. Complete variable domain (other parts from reference TRBV7-2 and TRBJ2-5): GAGVSQSPSNKVTEKGKDVELRCDPISGHTALYWYRQSLGQGLEFLIYFQGNSAPDKSGLPSDRFSAERTGGSVSTLTIQRTQQEDSAVYLCASSFSGTGTQETQYFGPGTRLLVL.

V usage is TRBV4-2 and J usage is TRBJ1-3; weak D call: TRBD1 (6 bases). This CDR3 spans 16 amino acids. Looked up from germline, CDR1 is LGHNA and CDR2 is YNFKEQ. V lost 5 bases and J 4 bases, leaving 18 bases between the germline ends. CDR3 nucleotide sequence: TGTGCCAGCAGCTTCATGGGTCGGGGGGCCGGAAACACCATATATTTT. As protein: CASSFMGRGAGNTIYF.

The CDR3 spells CASRYLSSPGEQYF. Here the CDR3 DNA reads TGCGCCAGCAGGTACCTTTCGAGTCCGGGGGAGCAGTACTTC. The chain uses TRBV5-1 and TRBJ2-7; possibly TRBD2 for D (5 bases). The CDR3 has 14 amino acids. The V and J ends lost 5 bases and 7 bases respectively, with 19 bases between them. Per the germline V gene, CDR1 is SGHRS and CDR2 is YFSETQ.

This rearrangement joins TRBV9 to TRBJ1-4; D ambiguous. Germline loops: CDR1 SGDLS, CDR2 YYNGEE. The CDR3 is made up of 15 amino acids. The V end was cut by 1 base, the J end by 8 bases, with 15 bases between. The CDR3 nucleotides read TGTGCCAGCAGCGTAAGGATTGGGTTTGACGAAAAACTGTTTTTT. Its translation is CASSVRIGFDEKLFF.

This clonotype was detected a few times. The rearrangement uses TRBV7-8 and TRBJ1-2; D is ambiguous. The CDR3 consists of 12 residues. Between the trimmed V and J ends, which lost 4 bases and 8 bases, there was a span of 11 bases. Germline loops: CDR1 SGHVS, CDR2 FQNEAQ. The CDR3, as DNA: TGTGCCAGCAGCTCCCTAATGGGGGGCTACACCTTC. Translation gives CASSSLMGGYTF. The full variable domain, with the rest looked up from reference TRBV7-8 and TRBJ1-2, is GAGVSQSPRYKVAKRGQDVALRCDPISGHVSLFWYQQALGQGPEFLTYFQNEAQLDKSGLPSDRFFAERPEGSVSTLKIQRTQQEDSAVYLCASSSLMGGYTFGSGTRLTVV.

CDR3 sequence (DNA): TGTGCCAGCAGCTTACTCTTTGGGGGGACTAGCACAGATACGCAGTATTTT. Protein product: CASSLLFGGTSTDTQYF. This sequence joins TRBV7-9 and TRBJ2-3, with D tentatively TRBD2 (6 bases). Trimming stripped 2 bases from V and 0 bases from J, with 15 bases between. The CDR3 length is 17 residues. Per the germline V gene, CDR1 is SEHNR and CDR2 is FQNEAQ (reference sequence). Variable domain in full (rest from reference TRBV7-9 and TRBJ2-3): DTGVSQNPRHKITKRGQNVTFRCDPISEHNRLYWYRQTLGQGPEFLTYFQNEAQLEKSRLLSDRFSAERPKGSFSTLEIQRTEQGDSAMYLCASSLLFGGTSTDTQYFGPGTRLTVL.

Only a few counts were recorded for this clonotype. This rearrangement joins TRBV11-2 to TRBJ1-6; D is perhaps TRBD1 (6 bases). CDR1 and CDR2 from the germline V gene are SGHAT and FQNNGV. The CDR3 loop spans 16 amino acids. V lost 6 bases and J 4 bases, leaving 16 bases between the germline ends. CDR3 DNA: TGTGCCAGCAGTGAGGCGACAGGCTTGTATAATTCACCCCTCCACTTT. Amino acid sequence: CASSEATGLYNSPLHF.

The sample holds many counts of this clonotype. V gene TRBV4-1 combines with J gene TRBJ2-3; no clear D gene. The ends were cut back, 1 base at V and 8 bases at J, with 1 base in the middle. The CDR3 loop spans 10 amino acids. From germline, CDR1 is MGHRA and CDR2 YSYEKL. CDR3 DNA: TGCGCCAGCAGCCAAGGTACGCAGTATTTT. Translated, it gives CASSQGTQYF.

The chain recombines TRBV7-2 with TRBJ2-3, with a possible D match to TRBD1 (6 bases). The CDR3 covers 16 residues. V dropped 5 bases and J dropped 4 bases, with 19 bases sitting between them. The germline CDR1 and CDR2 sequences are SGHTA and FQGNSA. CDR3 sequence reads: CASSLERQGNSDTQYF. CDR3 in DNA: TGTGCCAGCAGCCTGGAGAGGCAGGGGAACTCAGATACGCAGTATTTT.

The CDR3 nucleotides read TGCGCCAGCAGCTTGTGGGGCATAGGAGGCGACGAGCAGTACTTC. Translation: CASSLWGIGGDEQYF. The J gene is TRBJ2-7, the V gene TRBV5-1, with D perhaps assigned TRBD1 or TRBD2 (5 bases each). The germline V gene has CDR1 SGHRS and CDR2 YFSETQ. This CDR3 comprises 15 residues. Between the trimmed V and J ends, which lost 1 base and 5 bases, there was a span of 16 bases. Looking up the rest from reference TRBV5-1 and TRBJ2-7 gives the full variable domain: KAGVTQTPRYLIKTRGQQVTLSCSPISGHRSVSWYQQTPGQGLQFLFEYFSETQRNKGNFPGRFSGRQFSNSRSEMNVSTLELGDSALYLCASSLWGIGGDEQYFGPGTRLTVT.

This clonotype was counted between two and nine times. This chain connects TRBV7-8 to TRBJ1-5; no firm D call. Germline-derived CDR1 and CDR2 are SGHVS and FQNEAQ. Trimming shortened V by 1 base and J by 3 bases, and 16 bases separated the two germline ends. The CDR3 totals 17 residues. DNA of the CDR3: TGTGCCAGCAGCTTAGTAGGGTCATCAGAGATCAATCAGCCCCAGCATTTT. Translation: CASSLVGSSEINQPQHF.

This clonotype turned up a few times. The V gene is TRBV19, the J gene TRBJ2-7; 8 bases agree with TRBD1. V gave up 6 bases and J gave up 5 bases; unmatched junction bases: 6. This CDR3 comprises 13 residues. Looked up from germline, CDR1 is LNHDA and CDR2 is SQIVND (reference sequence). CDR3 loop: CASSLTGVHEQYF. CDR3 nucleotides: TGTGCCAGTAGCCTGACAGGGGTCCACGAGCAGTACTTC.

This clonotype was seen a few times. The V gene is TRBV13, the J gene TRBJ2-2; D remains ambiguous. Germline V gene data show CDR1 as PRHDT and CDR2 as FYEKMQ (reference sequence). V was cut by 5 bases and J by 5 bases, with 12 bases left in between. This CDR3 has 14 amino acids. Here the CDR3 reads CASSRPAMTGELFF. Here the CDR3 DNA reads TGTGCCAGCAGCCGGCCGGCGATGACCGGGGAGCTGTTTTTT.

This clonotype was counted between two and nine times. The chain is built from TRBV12-3 or TRBV12-4 and TRBJ1-5, with 8 nucleotides matching TRBD1. The CDR3 loop spans 14 amino acids. After removal of 5 bases from V and 6 bases from J, the junction contained 6 bases not matched to a gene. The CDR3 DNA reads as TGTGCCAGCAGTCGCAGGGGGCTGGGTCAGCCCCAGCATTTT. This encodes CASSRRGLGQPQHF.

J is TRBJ2-1 and V is TRBV29-1; 13 bases line up with TRBD2. Germline CDR1 SQVTM, CDR2 ANQGSEA. Unmatched junction bases numbered 6, after V lost 4 bases and J lost 0 bases. The CDR3 is 17 amino acids. CDR3 sequence (DNA): TGCAGCGTTGGGACTAGCGGGAGCCGATTCTCCTACAATGAGCAGTTCTTC. It translates to CSVGTSGSRFSYNEQFF.

J is TRBJ2-1 and V is TRBV10-3, with D maybe TRBD2 (6 bases). Germline-derived CDR1 and CDR2 are ENHRY and SYGVKD. This CDR3 region has 19 residues. With 1 base removed from V and 6 bases from J, the gap between germline ends came to 25 bases. The CDR3 DNA sequence: TGTGCCATCAGTGAGTATGAAATCAACGGGGACTTGACCGTCAATGAGCAGTTCTTC. Translation: CAISEYEINGDLTVNEQFF.

This clonotype was seen only a few times. The J gene is TRBJ2-1, the V gene TRBV24-1; 11 bases align to TRBD2. The junction had 8 bases not matched to a gene; V was cut back by 4 bases and J by 7 bases. Germline CDR1 KGHDR, CDR2 SFDVKD. CDR3 size: 16 residues. CDR3: CATSDVSGRAFNEQFF. The CDR3 DNA reads as TGTGCCACCAGTGACGTTAGCGGGAGGGCTTTTAATGAGCAGTTCTTC.

This clonotype was counted only a few times. The chain couples TRBV12-3 or TRBV12-4 to TRBJ1-2; D possibly corresponds to TRBD1 (6 bases). V was cut by 4 bases and J by 3 bases, with 15 bases left in between. This CDR3 comprises 15 residues. CDR3 residues: CASSSQTGWDYGYTF. Written as DNA, the CDR3 is TGTGCCAGCAGTTCCCAGACAGGTTGGGACTATGGCTACACCTTC.